The present T cell receptor (beta chain) was sequenced within a study of sequential checkpoint blockade in melanoma. The CDR3 runs to 15 residues. V was pared by 5 bases and J by 3 bases, with 15 bases between. The germline V gene has CDR1 LNHDA and CDR2 SQIVND (reference sequence). Method: immunoSEQ multiplex PCR; TCRdb's copy keeps in-frame clones and lacks some. The sample carries roughly 18,000 clones, over 60% recorded once. The sample's treatment: randomized to nivolumab then ipilimumab (arm A) or the reverse (arm B). The material was tumor tissue (inferred from file names), obtained from a patient given nivolumab and ipilimumab in sequence. This chain connects TRBV19 to TRBJ2-3; D is possibly TRBD2 (7 bases). The clonotype originates from a human donor with melanoma. CDR3 nucleotides: TGTGCCAGTAGTGTTGGAGCGGGGACAACAGATACGCAGTATTTT. Translation: CASSVGAGTTDTQYF.